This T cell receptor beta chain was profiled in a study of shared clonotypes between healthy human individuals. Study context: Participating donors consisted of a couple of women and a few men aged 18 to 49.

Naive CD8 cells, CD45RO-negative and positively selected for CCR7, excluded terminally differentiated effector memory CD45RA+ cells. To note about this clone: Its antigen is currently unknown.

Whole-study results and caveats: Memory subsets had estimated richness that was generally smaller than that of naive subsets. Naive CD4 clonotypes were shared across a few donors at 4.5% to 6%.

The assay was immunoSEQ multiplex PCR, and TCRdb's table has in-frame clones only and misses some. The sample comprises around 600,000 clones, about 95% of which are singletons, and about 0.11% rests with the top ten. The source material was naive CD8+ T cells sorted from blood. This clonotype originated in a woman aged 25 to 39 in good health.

CDR3 protein: CAGGRGNTIYF. In DNA, the CDR3 is TGTGCCGGGGGGCGTGGAAACACCATATATTTT. The V call is TRBV28, the J call TRBJ1-3; D is possibly TRBD1 (6 bases). Trimming cost V 11 bases and J 3 bases, with 8 bases left between them. CDR1 is MDHEN and CDR2 is SYDVKM in the germline V gene. The CDR3 sequence is 11 residues long. The full variable domain, with the rest looked up from reference TRBV28 and TRBJ1-3, is DVKVTQSSRYLVKRTGEKVFLECVQDMDHENMFWYRQDPGLGLRLIYFSYDVKMKEKGDIPEGYSVSREKKERFSLILESASTNQTSMYLCAGGRGNTIYFGEGSWLTVV.